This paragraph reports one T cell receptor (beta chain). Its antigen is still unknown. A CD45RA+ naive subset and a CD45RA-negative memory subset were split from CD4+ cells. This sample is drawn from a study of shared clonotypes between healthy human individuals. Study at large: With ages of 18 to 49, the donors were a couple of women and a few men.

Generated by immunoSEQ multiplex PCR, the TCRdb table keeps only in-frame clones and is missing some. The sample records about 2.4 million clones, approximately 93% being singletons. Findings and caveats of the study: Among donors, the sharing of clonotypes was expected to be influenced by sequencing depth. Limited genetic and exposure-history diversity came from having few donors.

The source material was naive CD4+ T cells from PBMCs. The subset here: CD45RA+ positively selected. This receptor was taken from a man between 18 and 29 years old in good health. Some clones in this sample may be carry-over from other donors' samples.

Here the CDR3 reads CASRQQGLAGNTIYF. The CDR3 DNA reads as TGTGCCAGCAGGCAACAGGGGCTTGCCGGAAACACCATATATTTT. The chain joins TRBV6-5 to TRBJ1-3, with 7 bases identical to TRBD1. J lost 4 bases, V lost 6 bases, and 9 bases had no gene match. The CDR3 is 15 residues long. The germline V gene encodes CDR1 MNHEY and CDR2 SVGAGI.